This TCR beta chain was recorded in a study of control samples from healthy donors and cancer patients. With V trimmed by 2 bases and J by 14 bases, 14 bases remained unmatched. The CDR3 covers 14 residues. Germline lookup yields CDR1 KGHSH and CDR2 LQKENI. Assay used: immunoSEQ multiplex PCR; TCRdb lists only in-frame clones, some missing. The table records approximately 70,000 clones, more than 75% of them present only once. This sequence was found in a man aged 50 or older in good health. Sequencing was carried out using blood. The chain employs TRBV18 and TRBJ1-2, with 7 nucleotides matching TRBD1. In DNA form, the CDR3 reads TGTGCCAGCTCACCAATTCATGGTGAGGGGGCCCTTACCTTC. This translates into CASSPIHGEGALTF.